The source of this T cell receptor beta chain is a study of T-cell memory formation after mild COVID-19. TCRdb passed the 5' RACE reads through MiXCR, listing each CDR3 protein once. The sample consists of roughly 310,000 distinct CDR3 sequences, roughly 15% of them appearing once. From germline, CDR1 is SGHKS and CDR2 YYEKEE (reference sequence). The CDR3 has 20 amino acids. J gave up 2 bases and V 1 base, and 19 bases lay outside the gene matches. Overall study findings and caveats: Within pre-infection memory, some responding clones were found, suggesting cross-reactive memory joined.

As concerns this clonotype: Its antigen is as yet unknown.

The sequenced material came from PBMCs or a T cell subset sorted from them (not recorded which). The TCR comes from a man younger than 35 who had mild COVID-19 (a few samples of this study predate the infection). Cell type and time point are not known. This chain connects TRBV5-5 to TRBJ1-2; 8 bases line up with TRBD1. The CDR3 region has the DNA TGTGCCAGCAGCTTGTCGGCCACTCAGGGGGCGTGGAGGTTAAACTATGGCTACACCTTC. It specifies CASSLSATQGAWRLNYGYTF.